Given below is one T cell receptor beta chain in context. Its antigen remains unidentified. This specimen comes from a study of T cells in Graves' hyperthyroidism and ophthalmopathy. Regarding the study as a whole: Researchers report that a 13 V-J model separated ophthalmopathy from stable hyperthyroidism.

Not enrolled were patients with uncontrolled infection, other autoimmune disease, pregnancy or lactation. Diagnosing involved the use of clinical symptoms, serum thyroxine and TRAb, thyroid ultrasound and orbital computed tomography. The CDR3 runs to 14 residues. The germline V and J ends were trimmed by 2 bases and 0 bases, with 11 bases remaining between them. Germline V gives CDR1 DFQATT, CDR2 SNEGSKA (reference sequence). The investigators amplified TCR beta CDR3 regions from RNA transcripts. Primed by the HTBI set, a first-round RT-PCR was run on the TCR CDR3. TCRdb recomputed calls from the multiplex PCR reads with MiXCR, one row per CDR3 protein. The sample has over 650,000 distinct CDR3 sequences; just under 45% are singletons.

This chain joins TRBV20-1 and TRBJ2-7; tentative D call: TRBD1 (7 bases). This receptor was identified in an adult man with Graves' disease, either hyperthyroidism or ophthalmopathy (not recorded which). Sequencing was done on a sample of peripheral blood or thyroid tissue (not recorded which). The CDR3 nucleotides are TGCAGTGCTAGAAGGCGGGACAGCTCCTACGAGCAGTACTTC. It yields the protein CSARRRDSSYEQYF.